This TCR beta chain was documented in a study of blood T cell repertoires in COVID-19. At the level of the study: Acute and convalescent COVID-19 specimens originated in the United States, Italy and Spain.

Between the trimmed V and J ends, which lost 4 bases and 4 bases, there was a span of 14 bases. Per the germline V gene, CDR1 is MDHEN and CDR2 is SYDVKM. The CDR3 extends over 16 amino acids. Using immunoSEQ multiplex PCR, the repertoire was profiled, and TCRdb retains in-frame clones only, with some absent. The data hold 95,000 to 110,000 clones, with approximately 90% observed a single time. Sequenced input: peripheral blood. The receptor comes from a woman aged 25 to 45 with acute or convalescent COVID-19. The V call is TRBV28, the J call TRBJ2-6; D may be TRBD1 (5 bases). The CDR3 loop is CASSWERGSGANVLTF. CDR3 coding DNA: TGTGCCAGCAGTTGGGAAAGGGGCTCCGGGGCCAACGTCCTGACTTTC.